This T cell receptor beta chain was profiled in a study of cytomegalovirus exposure and HLA in healthy donors. Study results and caveats: Later on, an analysis tied under 20,000 TCR beta sequences to HLA alleles at 0.05 false discovery rate. Analysis was performed later, and it showed HLA-associated TCR beta chains to be more clonally expanded than equally common others. Solely CMV serostatus was available to characterize immune exposure. The authors confirmed in vitro that a few CMV-associated chains were specific for CMV antigens.

V was clipped by 4 bases and J by 5 bases; unmatched bases: 14. Germline CDR1 is SGDLS and CDR2 is YYNGEE. The length of the CDR3 is 16 residues. Regarding this clone: Antigen specificity is unknown.

The study ran its PCR with 60 Vbeta and 13 Jbeta primers. Only in-frame clones appear in the TCRdb table, and some are missing; sequencing was by immunoSEQ multiplex PCR. The sample contains 100,000 to 150,000 clones, 80% to 90% of which appear only once. Sequences were obtained from PBMCs. This receptor was obtained from a woman aged 35 to 49 in good health and CMV-seropositive. The rearrangement joins TRBV9 to TRBJ1-2; 7 bases align to TRBD1. The CDR3 sequence: CASSPSRQGGRYGYTF. The CDR3, as DNA: TGTGCCAGCAGCCCTTCCCGACAGGGAGGAAGGTATGGCTACACCTTC.